This TCR beta chain was found in a study of regulatory T cells in long-lasting Graves disease. Whole-study results and caveats: When disease was persistent, TRBV28, TRBJ1-2 and TRBJ2-5 were the favored segments.

Time point: newly diagnosed GD, antithyroid drugs for less than 3 months. Extracted PBMC RNA gave rise to the TCR library. iRepertoire HTBI primers and Arm-PCR of CDR3 regions built TCR beta libraries. The authors' processing: From all samples, identification returned 14 TRBJ and 60 or so TRBV segments. MiXCR, run by TCRdb on the multiplex PCR reads, gives a single entry per CDR3 protein. Clone size and V and J calls follow TCRdb, not the original study. The data contain roughly 500,000 distinct CDR3 sequences, about 13% of them singletons. V was cut by 6 bases and J by 1 base, with 18 bases left in between. CDR3 length: 16 residues. This clonotype came up many times. What it binds is unknown. The same specimen was also included in a second study, on T cells in Graves' hyperthyroidism and ophthalmopathy. That work adds: A first-round RT-PCR of the TCR CDR3 used the HTBI primer set.

This TCR was recovered from a young man with Graves disease. Sequencing used peripheral blood mononuclear cells (PBMCs), obtained at new diagnosis, from a patient treated with antithyroid drugs. This rearrangement joins TRBV12-3 or TRBV12-4 to TRBJ1-1; no clear D gene. CDR3 in amino acids: CASREDQAFRNTEAFF. DNA of the CDR3: TGTGCCAGCAGGGAGGACCAGGCGTTTAGGAACACTGAAGCTTTCTTT.